Listed below are T cell receptor beta chains from one sample, sequenced in a study of cytomegalovirus exposure and HLA in healthy donors. Clones were sequenced by immunoSEQ multiplex PCR, and TCRdb holds only the in-frame ones, with some missing. The table has around 110,000 clones, roughly three quarters seen once. The sequenced sample was PBMCs. These TCRs come from a woman aged 18-29 years in good health and CMV-seronegative. Both conserved end residues are part of each CDR3. D genes are given only for firm matches. Clone size is given for some rows only: seen once, a few or many times, or a class if the clone is expanded.

>TRBJ1-5|TRBV28|-|-
CASRTYSNQPQHF
TGTGCCAGCAGGACATATAGCAATCAGCCCCAGCATTTT
>TRBJ2-3|TRBV5-1|TRBD2|-
CASSWTSGGPGAQYF
TGCGCCAGCAGCTGGACTAGCGGGGGCCCTGGTGCGCAGTATTTT
>TRBJ2-1|TRBV6-1|TRBD2|-
CASSRTRLGNEQFF
TGTGCCAGCAGTCGGACTAGGCTGGGTAATGAGCAGTTCTTC
>TRBJ2-5|TRBV9|TRBD2|-
CASSVGGGQETQYF
TGTGCCAGCAGCGTAGGCGGGGGCCAAGAGACCCAGTACTTC
>TRBJ1-1|TRBV6-6|-|few
CASSGQGGHTEAFF
TGTGCCAGCAGTGGGCAGGGAGGGCACACTGAAGCTTTCTTT
>TRBJ2-5|TRBV18|TRBD2|once
CASSPPGLVETQYF
TGTGCCAGCTCACCACCGGGACTAGTAGAGACCCAGTACTTC
>TRBJ1-4|TRBV18|TRBD1|few
CASSSLRQGREEKLFF
TGTGCCAGCTCATCCTTACGACAGGGAAGGGAAGAAAAACTGTTTTTT
>TRBJ1-1|TRBV25-1|TRBD1|-
CASSVTGATEAFF
TGTGCCAGCAGTGTCACAGGGGCCACTGAAGCTTTCTTT
>TRBJ1-1|TRBV5-4|-|few
CASSLEQNTEAFF
TGTGCCAGCAGCTTGGAACAGAACACTGAAGCTTTCTTT
>TRBJ1-2|TRBV6-1|-|-
CASSDGGQVYGYTF
TGTGCCAGCAGTGATGGGGGCCAGGTCTATGGCTACACCTTC
>TRBJ1-2|TRBV27|-|-
CASSPAGPLNYGYTF
TGTGCCAGCAGTCCCGCAGGGCCCCTTAACTATGGCTACACCTTC
>TRBJ2-3|TRBV7-8|-|few
CASSLAQDYDTQYF
TGTGCCAGCAGCTTAGCACAGGATTATGATACGCAGTATTTT
>TRBJ2-2|TRBV28|TRBD1|-
CASRQQGTGELFF
TGTGCCAGCAGACAACAGGGGACCGGGGAGCTGTTTTTT
>TRBJ2-3|TRBV5-6|-|few
CASSPAASNTDTQYF
TGTGCCAGCAGCCCGGCGGCCTCGAACACAGATACGCAGTATTTT
>TRBJ2-7|TRBV5-4|-|-
CASSVGPIYEQYF
TGTGCCAGCAGCGTGGGGCCGATCTACGAGCAGTACTTC
>TRBJ1-1|TRBV2|-|-
CASKLAGDTEAFF
TGTGCCAGCAAGTTGGCAGGGGACACTGAAGCTTTCTTT
>TRBJ2-2|TRBV30|-|few
CACGSTGELFF
TGTGCCTGTGGGAGTACCGGGGAGCTGTTTTTT
>TRBJ1-1|TRBV10-3|-|-
CAISNPGRLDEAFF
TGTGCCATCAGTAACCCGGGAAGGTTGGATGAAGCTTTCTTT
>TRBJ1-2|TRBV30|-|-
CAWSRGGYGYTF
TGTGCCTGGAGTCGGGGTGGATATGGCTACACCTTC
>TRBJ2-5|TRBV5-1|TRBD1|-
CASSGTDRGRETQYF
TGCGCCAGCAGCGGAACTGACAGGGGTCGAGAGACCCAGTACTTC
>TRBJ1-5|TRBV2|-|-
CASSEGQGLGNQPQHF
TGTGCCAGCAGTGAAGGGCAGGGTTTGGGCAATCAGCCCCAGCATTTT
>TRBJ1-5|TRBV2|TRBD1|-
CASRQTGVGQPQHF
TGTGCCAGCAGACAAACAGGGGTAGGCCAGCCCCAGCATTTT
>TRBJ2-3|TRBV29-1|-|-
CSVVSSGDTQYF
TGCAGCGTTGTTTCGAGCGGAGATACGCAGTATTTT
>TRBJ1-1|TRBV2|-|once
CASSEQGFPEAFF
TGTGCCAGCAGTGAGCAGGGTTTTCCGGAAGCTTTCTTT
>TRBJ2-7|TRBV6-1|-|few
CASSERGQISGPRTDYEQYF
TGTGCCAGCAGTGAGAGGGGACAAATTAGTGGGCCTCGGACTGACTACGAGCAGTACTTC